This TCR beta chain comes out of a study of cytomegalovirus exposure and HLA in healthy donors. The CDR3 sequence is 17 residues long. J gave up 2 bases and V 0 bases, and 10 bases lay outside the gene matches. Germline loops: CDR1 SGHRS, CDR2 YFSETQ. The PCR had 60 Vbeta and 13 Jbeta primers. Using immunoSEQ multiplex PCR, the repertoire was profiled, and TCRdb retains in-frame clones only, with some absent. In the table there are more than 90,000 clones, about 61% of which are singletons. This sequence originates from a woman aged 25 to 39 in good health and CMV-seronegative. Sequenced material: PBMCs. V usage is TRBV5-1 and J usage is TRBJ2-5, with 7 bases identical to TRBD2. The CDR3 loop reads CASSLGLADLLQETQYF. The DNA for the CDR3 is TGCGCCAGCAGCTTGGGGCTAGCGGACCTCCTACAAGAGACCCAGTACTTC.